Many counts were recorded for the clone carrying this TCR beta chain. Its target is unknown. This sample was included in a study of T-cell memory formation after mild COVID-19. Study findings and constraints: Most CD4+ clones that shrank were in CM and EM, while CD8+ ones turned up in EMRA. The pre-infection memory compartment contained some responding clones, suggesting cross-reactive memory joined.

TCRdb re-analysed the 5' RACE reads in MiXCR, keeping a single row per CDR3 protein. There are tens of thousands of distinct CDR3 sequences in the sample; roughly 9.5% occur only once, and more than 1% lies in the top ten. Germline V gene lookup returns CDR1 SGHRS and CDR2 YFSETQ. V shed 4 bases, J shed 4 bases, and the junction held 4 bases outside the gene matches. This CDR3 has 13 amino acids. Sequencing used PBMCs or a T cell subset sorted from them (not recorded which). This clonotype originated in a man between 18 and 35 years old who had mild COVID-19 (a few samples of this study predate the infection). Cell type and time point are not known. The chain combines TRBV5-1 with TRBJ2-5, with TRBD2 matching 7 bases. The CDR3 region is CASSTVAGETQYF. The CDR3 DNA is TGCGCCAGCAGCACCGTAGCGGGAGAGACCCAGTACTTC. Combining the CDR3 with reference TRBV5-1 and TRBJ2-5 gives the whole variable domain KAGVTQTPRYLIKTRGQQVTLSCSPISGHRSVSWYQQTPGQGLQFLFEYFSETQRNKGNFPGRFSGRQFSNSRSEMNVSTLELGDSALYLCASSTVAGETQYFGPGTRLLVL.